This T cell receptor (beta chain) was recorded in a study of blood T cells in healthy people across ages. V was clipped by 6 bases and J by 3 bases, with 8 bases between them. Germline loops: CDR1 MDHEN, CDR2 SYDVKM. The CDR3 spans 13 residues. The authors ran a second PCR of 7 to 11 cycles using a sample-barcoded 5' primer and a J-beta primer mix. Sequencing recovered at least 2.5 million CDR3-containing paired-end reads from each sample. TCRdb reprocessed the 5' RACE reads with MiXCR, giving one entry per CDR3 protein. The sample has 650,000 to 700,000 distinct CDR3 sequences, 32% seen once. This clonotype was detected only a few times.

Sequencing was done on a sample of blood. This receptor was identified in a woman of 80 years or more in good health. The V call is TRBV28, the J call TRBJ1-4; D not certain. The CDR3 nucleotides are TGTGCCAGCAGGACGCGGCCTAATGAAAAACTGTTTTTT. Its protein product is CASRTRPNEKLFF.